This TCR beta chain was observed in a study of blood T cell repertoires in COVID-19. Here immunoSEQ multiplex PCR was the method, and the copy in TCRdb shows in-frame clones only, minus some. This table holds around 330,000 clones, around 90% found once. Germline values: CDR1 SQVTM, CDR2 ANQGSEA. This CDR3 has 12 residues. The V gene end was trimmed by 7 bases and the J gene end by 5 bases; junction bases not matched to a gene: 5. Sequencing was performed on PBMCs or T cells enriched from blood (not recorded which). The TCR comes from a man in his sixties who had recovered from COVID-19. The chain joins TRBV29-1 to TRBJ1-1; 9 positions match TRBD1. The CDR3 nucleotides read TGCAGCGGTGGACAGGGGAGGACTGAAGCTTTCTTT. This codes for CSGGQGRTEAFF.